This T cell receptor (beta chain) was retrieved from a study of OX40 agonist ivuxolimab in advanced cancers. Study details: Patients received ivuxolimab, an agonistic anti-OX40 (CD134) antibody.

The CDR3 runs 13 residues. CDR1 is WNHNN, CDR2 SYGVQD, per germline (reference sequence). Trimming left V 8 bases short and J 5 bases short, with 15 bases between. The method was immunoSEQ multiplex PCR; TCRdb's version includes in-frame clones alone and lacks a portion of them. This table holds roughly 55,000 clones, approximately 86% found once. V usage is TRBV10-1 and J usage is TRBJ1-1; D unclear. This material consisted of CD4+ or CD8+ T cells sorted from blood, taken in a trial of the OX40 agonist ivuxolimab. The sequence was collected from an adult with an advanced solid tumor such as melanoma, head and neck, liver or kidney cancer. The CDR3 bases are TGCGCCAGCGGAAGAGCGGGGATAACTGAAGCTTTCTTT. It yields the protein CASGRAGITEAFF.